The 22 T cell receptor beta chains below were found in one sample sequenced in a study of T cells in Graves' hyperthyroidism and ophthalmopathy. TCR beta CDR3 regions were amplified from RNA transcripts. HTBI primers were the set used in a first-round RT-PCR of the TCR CDR3. Each CDR3 protein is one row after TCRdb ran MiXCR on the multiplex PCR reads. The table has some 300,000 distinct CDR3 sequences, 16% seen once. Sequencing was done on a sample of blood. These receptors were taken from a man in his thirties or forties with Graves' hyperthyroidism.

The rearrangement uses TRBV5-6 and TRBJ2-7; no firm D call. V gave up 1 base and J gave up 6 bases, with 11 bases separating them. This CDR3 is built from 13 residues. Germline V gene data show CDR1 as SGHDT and CDR2 as YYEEEE. CDR3 sequence: CASSLMTSGEQYF. CDR3 in DNA: TGTGCCAGCAGCTTGATGACCAGTGGCGAGCAGTACTTC. Filled out from reference TRBV5-6 and TRBJ2-7, the complete variable domain reads DAGVTQSPTHLIKTRGQQVTLRCSPKSGHDTVSWYQQALGQGPQFIFQYYEEEERQRGNFPDRFSGHQFPNYSSELNVNALLLGDSALYLCASSLMTSGEQYFGPGTRLTVT.

V gene TRBV6-2 or TRBV6-3 combines with J gene TRBJ2-1; D is ambiguous. Germline loops: CDR1 MNHEY, CDR2 SVGEGT. The CDR3 is made up of 17 amino acids. The V and J ends lost 4 bases and 2 bases respectively, with 18 bases between them. The CDR3: CASSSNPTRSPYNEQFF. CDR3 sequence (DNA): TGTGCCAGCAGTTCCAACCCGACAAGGAGCCCCTACAATGAGCAGTTCTTC.

This clonotype was observed many times. V is TRBV6-5 and J is TRBJ2-2; 7 bases agree with TRBD2. CDR3 length: 16 amino acids. Germline V gene data show CDR1 as MNHEY and CDR2 as SVGAGI. Germline trimming cut 2 bases from V and 1 base from J; bases unmatched to any gene: 4. Written as DNA, the CDR3 is TGTGCCAGCAGTTACCTTGCGGGGGTGAACACCGGGGAGCTGTTTTTT. The encoded protein is CASSYLAGVNTGELFF.

As regards this clonotype: With a much larger clone just one base away, this may be a read error. The rearrangement joins TRBV30 to TRBJ1-1, with TRBD1 as a possible D gene (5 bases). The CDR3 consists of 10 residues. Germline V gene lookup returns CDR1 GTSNPN and CDR2 SVGIG (reference sequence). The DNA for the CDR3 is TGTGCCTGTAAGACAGCTGAAGGTTTCTTT. This encodes CACKTAEGFF.

This clonotype was counted a few times. The chain combines TRBV5-1 with TRBJ1-4; D is undetermined. There are 16 residues in the CDR3. V shed 1 base and J shed 1 base, with 11 bases lying between them. Germline V gene lookup returns CDR1 SGHRS and CDR2 YFSETQ. CDR3 in DNA: TGCGCCAGCAGCTTGTGGGCAGGCCAAACTAATGAAAAACTGTTTTTT. Amino acid sequence: CASSLWAGQTNEKLFF.

The chain joins TRBV6-2 or TRBV6-3 to TRBJ2-1; 10 bases line up with TRBD2. This CDR3 has 16 residues. Germline V gives CDR1 MNHEY, CDR2 SVGEGT. V dropped 10 bases and J dropped 5; count of bases not matched to a gene: 14. DNA for the CDR3: TGTGCCACCCGATTTTCTAGCGGGAGAAGCCACAATGAGCAGTTCTTC. Its protein product is CATRFSSGRSHNEQFF.

The rearrangement joins TRBV18 to TRBJ1-4; a possible D gene is TRBD1 (5 bases). Between the trimmed V and J ends, which lost 6 bases and 7 bases, there was a span of 9 bases. Germline CDR1 is KGHSH and CDR2 is LQKENI. The CDR3 runs 12 residues. The DNA of the CDR3 is TGTGCCAGCTCCCAAAGGGGTGAAAAACTGTTTTTT. It encodes CASSQRGEKLFF. The full variable domain, its missing parts supplied by reference TRBV18 and TRBJ1-4, is NAGVMQNPRHLVRRRGQEARLRCSPMKGHSHVYWYRQLPEEGLKFMVYLQKENIIDESGMPKERFSAEFPKEGPSILRIQQVVRGDSAAYFCASSQRGEKLFFGSGTQLSVL.

The chain links TRBV29-1 to TRBJ2-6, with TRBD1 matching 9 bases. Germline assignment: CDR1 SQVTM and CDR2 ANQGSEA. CDR3 length: 17 amino acids. The V gene end was trimmed by 3 bases and the J gene end by 2 bases; junction bases not matched to a gene: 8. In DNA form, the CDR3 reads TGCAGCGTTGATTCTGGACAGGGGTATCCTGGGGCCAACGTCCTGACTTTC. It is translated as CSVDSGQGYPGANVLTF.

Ten or more counts support this clonotype. This chain uses TRBV4-1 with TRBJ2-2; TRBD2 agrees at 7 bases. CDR1 MGHRA and CDR2 YSYEKL come from the germline V gene. Trimming took 4 bases from V and 4 from J; bases not matched to a gene: 9. The CDR3 runs 16 residues. CDR3 in amino acids: CASSRSAGVATGELFF. The CDR3 nucleotides are TGCGCCAGCAGCCGGTCGGCGGGAGTGGCCACCGGGGAGCTGTTTTTT.

This clonotype was picked up many times. The chain carries TRBV20-1 and TRBJ2-3; D gene unclear. Germline V CDR1 and CDR2: DFQATT, SNEGSKA (reference sequence). Trimming stripped 6 bases from V and 1 base from J, with 17 bases between. The CDR3 sequence is 15 residues long. CDR3 coding DNA: TGCAGTGCCAGGATACAGCCCTGGGGCACAGATACGCAGTATTTT. It specifies CSARIQPWGTDTQYF.

This clonotype was observed at least ten times. The V and J genes are TRBV7-3 and TRBJ1-1, with 7 bases aligning to TRBD1. CDR3 size: 15 residues. Per the germline V gene, CDR1 is SGHTA and CDR2 is FQGTGA. Trimming at V came to 4 bases and at J to 1 base, leaving 6 bases not matched to a gene. Here the CDR3 reads CASSYSDRSNTEAFF. CDR3 nucleotide sequence: TGTGCCAGCAGCTATTCGGACAGGTCGAACACTGAAGCTTTCTTT.

In its sample, this clonotype was seen many times. This sequence joins TRBV12-3 or TRBV12-4 and TRBJ2-7; maybe TRBD1 (5 bases). The CDR3 loop spans 14 amino acids. The ends were cut back, 3 bases at V and 4 bases at J, with 13 bases in the middle. The CDR3 region has the DNA TGTGCCAGCAGTTTTGGTCAGGGCGGATACGAGCAGTACTTC. Protein sequence: CASSFGQGGYEQYF.

CDR3 residues: CASSGDGSSYNEQFF. The CDR3 region has the DNA TGTGCCAGCTCAGGAGACGGGAGCTCCTACAATGAGCAGTTCTTC. The chain has TRBV18 and TRBJ2-1, with D possibly matching TRBD2 (6 bases). The CDR3 has 15 residues. The germline V gene has CDR1 KGHSH and CDR2 LQKENI. Trimming pared 5 bases from V and 0 bases from J, leaving 11 bases between.

Ten or more counts support this clonotype. The rearrangement links TRBV30 to TRBJ1-5; D gene unclear. The V gene's germline CDR1 is GTSNPN and CDR2 SVGIG (reference sequence). The V gene lost 1 base and the J gene lost 6 bases, with 7 bases spanning the gap. The length of the CDR3 is 12 residues. DNA for the CDR3: TGTGCCTGGAGTGAGTATGGTCAGCCCCAGCATTTT. Protein product: CAWSEYGQPQHF.

This clonotype occurred many times. The chain couples TRBV18 to TRBJ1-1, with D unresolved. CDR3 length: 12 amino acids. The germline V gene encodes CDR1 KGHSH and CDR2 LQKENI. V lost 0 bases to trimming and J lost 5 bases, with 4 bases between them. The CDR3 loop reads CASSPPGTEAFF. CDR3 nucleotide sequence: TGTGCCAGCTCACCACCGGGAACTGAAGCTTTCTTT.

V gene TRBV9 combines with J gene TRBJ1-4, with a tentative D call TRBD1 (5 bases). The CDR3 contains 14 residues. CDR1 SGDLS and CDR2 YYNGEE come from the germline V gene. V was shortened by 4 bases and J by 8 bases, with 15 bases between the two germline ends. The CDR3 region is CASSRTQGAEKLFF. The CDR3 bases are TGTGCCAGCAGCAGGACTCAGGGAGCGGAAAAACTGTTTTTT.

This rearrangement joins TRBV7-2 to TRBJ2-3, with TRBD2 matching 8 bases. Germline lookup yields CDR1 SGHTA and CDR2 FQGNSA. The J segment lost 3 bases and the V segment lost 2 bases, leaving 13 bases of the junction unmatched. The CDR3 extends over 18 amino acids. CDR3 region: CASSLRGLVSRLTDTQYF. CDR3 nucleotide sequence: TGTGCCAGCAGCTTAAGGGGACTAGTATCGAGATTAACAGATACGCAGTATTTT.

Remarks on this clonotype: A much larger clone differs from this one at a single base, so this may be a read error. The rearrangement uses TRBV7-9 and TRBJ1-4; possible D gene TRBD1, 6 bases. From germline, CDR1 is SEHNR and CDR2 FQNEAQ (reference sequence). CDR3 length: 15 residues. As DNA, the CDR3 is TGTGCCAGCAGCTTACTCGGGACAAACAATGAAGAACTGTTTTTT. Translating gives CASSLLGTNNEELFF.

The J gene is TRBJ2-3, the V gene TRBV10-1; no firm D call. This CDR3 has 12 amino acids. The V end was cut by 5 bases, the J end by 3 bases, with 6 bases between. Germline V gene sequence: CDR1 WNHNN, CDR2 SYGVQD (reference sequence). CDR3 bases: TGCGCCAGCAGTATCGGGACAGATACGCAGTATTTT. It encodes CASSIGTDTQYF.

The chain carries TRBV20-1 and TRBJ1-6; a possible D gene is TRBD1 (6 bases). The ends were cut back, 5 bases at V and 5 bases at J, with 16 bases in the middle. Germline assignment: CDR1 DFQATT and CDR2 SNEGSKA (reference sequence). The CDR3 is made up of 15 amino acids. Here the CDR3 reads CSAFSGAGDNSPLHF. CDR3 nucleotides: TGCAGTGCTTTTTCCGGTGCAGGGGATAATTCACCCCTCCACTTT.

A word on this clonotype: One junction end does not reproduce the germline sequence, and a read error may be involved. The chain is built from TRBV6-1 and TRBJ2-7, with TRBD1 matching 7 bases. The CDR3 is 13 residues long. CDR1 and CDR2 from the germline V gene are MNHNS and SASEGT. CDR3 DNA: TGTGCCAGCCGGGGCAGGGACAGCTACGGGCAGTACTTC. Its protein is CASRGRDSYGQYF.

This clonotype was seen a handful of times. In DNA form, the CDR3 reads TGTGCCACCAGTGATGGACGGAAACCCTACGAGCAGTACTTC. Its protein is CATSDGRKPYEQYF. The rearrangement joins TRBV24-1 to TRBJ2-7; D uncertain. The length of the CDR3 is 14 residues. CDR1 is KGHDR and CDR2 is SFDVKD in the germline V gene. The ends were cut back, 3 bases at V and 2 bases at J, with 10 bases in the middle.